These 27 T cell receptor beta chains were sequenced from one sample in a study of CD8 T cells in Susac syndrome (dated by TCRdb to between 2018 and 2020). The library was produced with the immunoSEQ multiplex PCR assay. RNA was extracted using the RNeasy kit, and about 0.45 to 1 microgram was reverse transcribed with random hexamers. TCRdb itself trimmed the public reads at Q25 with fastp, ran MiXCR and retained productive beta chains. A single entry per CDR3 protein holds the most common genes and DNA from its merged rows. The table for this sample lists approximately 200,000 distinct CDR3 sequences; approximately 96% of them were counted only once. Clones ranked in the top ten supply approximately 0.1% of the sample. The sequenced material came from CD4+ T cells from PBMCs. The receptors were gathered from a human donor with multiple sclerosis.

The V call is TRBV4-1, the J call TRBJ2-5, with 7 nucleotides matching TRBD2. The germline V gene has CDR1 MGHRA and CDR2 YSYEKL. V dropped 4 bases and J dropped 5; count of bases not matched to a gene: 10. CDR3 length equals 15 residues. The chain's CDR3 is CASSLSSGSGETQYF. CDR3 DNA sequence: TGCGCCAGCAGCCTCAGTAGCGGGTCTGGGGAGACCCAGTACTTC.

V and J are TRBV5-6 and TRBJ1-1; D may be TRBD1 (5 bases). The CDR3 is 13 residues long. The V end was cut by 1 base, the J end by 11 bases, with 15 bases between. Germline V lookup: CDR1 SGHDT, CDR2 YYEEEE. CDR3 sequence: CASSLRTGLRAFF. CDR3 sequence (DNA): TGTGCCAGCAGCTTGAGAACAGGATTGCGCGCTTTCTTT.

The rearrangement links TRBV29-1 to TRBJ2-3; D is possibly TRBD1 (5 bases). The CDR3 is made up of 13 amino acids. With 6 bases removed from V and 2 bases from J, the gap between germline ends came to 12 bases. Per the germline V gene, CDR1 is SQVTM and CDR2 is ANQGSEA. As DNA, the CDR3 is TGCAGCGTAAGGGGTAAAACCACAGATACGCAGTATTTT. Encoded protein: CSVRGKTTDTQYF.

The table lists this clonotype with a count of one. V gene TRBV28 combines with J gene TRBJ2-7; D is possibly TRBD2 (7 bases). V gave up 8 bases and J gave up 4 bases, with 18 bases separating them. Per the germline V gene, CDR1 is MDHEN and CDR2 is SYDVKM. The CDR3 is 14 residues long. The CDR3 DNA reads TGTGCCAGCCGGGGGGCGGGGAACACGTACGAGCAGTACTTC. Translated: CASRGAGNTYEQYF.

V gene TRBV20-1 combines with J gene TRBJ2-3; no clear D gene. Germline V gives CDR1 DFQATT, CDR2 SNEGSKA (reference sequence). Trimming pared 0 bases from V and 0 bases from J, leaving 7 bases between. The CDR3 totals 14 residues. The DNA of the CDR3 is TGCAGTGCTAGAGATCTCAAAAGCACAGATACGCAGTATTTT. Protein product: CSARDLKSTDTQYF.

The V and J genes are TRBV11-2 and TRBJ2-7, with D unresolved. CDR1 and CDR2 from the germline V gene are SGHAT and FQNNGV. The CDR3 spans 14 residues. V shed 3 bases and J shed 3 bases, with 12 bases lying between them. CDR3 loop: CASSFLARLYEQYF. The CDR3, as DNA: TGTGCCAGCAGCTTTTTAGCTAGACTCTACGAGCAGTACTTC.

The CDR3 bases are TGTGCCAGCAGCCGATTCTGGACTAGCGGTTCCTACGAGCAGTACTTC. Translated, it gives CASSRFWTSGSYEQYF. The rearrangement joins TRBV4-2 to TRBJ2-7; 10 nucleotides line up with TRBD2. The junction had 7 bases not matched to a gene; V was cut back by 4 bases and J by 1 base. Germline CDR1 is LGHNA and CDR2 is YNFKEQ. The CDR3 sequence is 16 residues long.

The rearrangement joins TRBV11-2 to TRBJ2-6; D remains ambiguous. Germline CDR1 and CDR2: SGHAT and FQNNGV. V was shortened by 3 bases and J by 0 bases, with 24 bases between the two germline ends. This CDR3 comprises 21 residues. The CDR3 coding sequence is TGTGCCAGCAGCTTGACGAACCCACCTTCCTATTCGCACTCTGGGGCCAACGTCCTGACTTTC. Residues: CASSLTNPPSYSHSGANVLTF.

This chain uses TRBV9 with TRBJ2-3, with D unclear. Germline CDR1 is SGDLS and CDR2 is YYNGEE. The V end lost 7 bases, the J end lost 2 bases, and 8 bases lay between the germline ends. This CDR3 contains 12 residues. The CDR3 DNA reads TGTGCCAGCCGGGCCTCCACAGATACGCAGTATTTT. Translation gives CASRASTDTQYF.

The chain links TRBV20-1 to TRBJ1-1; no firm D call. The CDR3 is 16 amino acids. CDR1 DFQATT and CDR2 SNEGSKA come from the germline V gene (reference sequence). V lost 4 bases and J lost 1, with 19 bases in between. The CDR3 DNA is TGCAGTGCTAAACGGGATGGTCCGTCTAGGAACACTGAAGCTTTCTTT. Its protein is CSAKRDGPSRNTEAFF.

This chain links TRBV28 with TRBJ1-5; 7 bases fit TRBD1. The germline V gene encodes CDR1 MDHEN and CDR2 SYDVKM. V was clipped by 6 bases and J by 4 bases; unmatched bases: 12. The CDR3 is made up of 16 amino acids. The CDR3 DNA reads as TGTGCCAGCAGCAGAGGCGGGACAGTATCGAATCAGCCCCAGCATTTT. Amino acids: CASSRGGTVSNQPQHF.

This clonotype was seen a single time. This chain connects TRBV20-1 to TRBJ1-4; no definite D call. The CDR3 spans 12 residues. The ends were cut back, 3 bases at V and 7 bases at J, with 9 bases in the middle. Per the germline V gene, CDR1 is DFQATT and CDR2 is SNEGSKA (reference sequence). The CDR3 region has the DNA TGCAGTGCTAGGGACGACGGTGAAAAACTGTTTTTT. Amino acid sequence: CSARDDGEKLFF.

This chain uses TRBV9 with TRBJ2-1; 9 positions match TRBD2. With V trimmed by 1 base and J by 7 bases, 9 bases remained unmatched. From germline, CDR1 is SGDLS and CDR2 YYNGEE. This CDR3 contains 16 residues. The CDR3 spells CASSVSAAGGQNEQFF. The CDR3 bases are TGTGCCAGCAGCGTAAGTGCGGCGGGGGGGCAAAATGAGCAGTTCTTC.

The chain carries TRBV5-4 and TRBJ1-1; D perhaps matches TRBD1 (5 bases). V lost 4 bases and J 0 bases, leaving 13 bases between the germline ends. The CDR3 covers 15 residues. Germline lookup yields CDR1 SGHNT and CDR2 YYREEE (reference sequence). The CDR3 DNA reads TGTGCCAGCAGCCCCCCGGGAGGGGTGAACACTGAAGCTTTCTTT. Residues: CASSPPGGVNTEAFF.

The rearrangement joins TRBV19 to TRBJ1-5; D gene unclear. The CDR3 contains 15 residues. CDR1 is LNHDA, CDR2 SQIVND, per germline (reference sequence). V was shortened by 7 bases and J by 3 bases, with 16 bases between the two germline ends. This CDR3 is CASTYLGRINQPQHF. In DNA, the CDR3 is TGTGCCAGTACCTACCTCGGACGGATCAATCAGCCCCAGCATTTT.

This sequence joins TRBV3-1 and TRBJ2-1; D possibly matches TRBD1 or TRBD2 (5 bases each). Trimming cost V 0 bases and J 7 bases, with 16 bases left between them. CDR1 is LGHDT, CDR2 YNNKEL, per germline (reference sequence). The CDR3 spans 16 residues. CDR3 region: CASSQDVLGTGNEQFF. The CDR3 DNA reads TGTGCCAGCAGCCAAGATGTCCTAGGGACGGGGAATGAGCAGTTCTTC.

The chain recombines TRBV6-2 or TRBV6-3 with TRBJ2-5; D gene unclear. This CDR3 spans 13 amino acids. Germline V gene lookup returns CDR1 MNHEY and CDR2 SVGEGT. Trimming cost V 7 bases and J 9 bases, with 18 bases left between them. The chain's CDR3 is CASKVAASGPQYF. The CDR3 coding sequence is TGTGCCAGCAAGGTAGCAGCTTCCGGACCCCAGTACTTC.

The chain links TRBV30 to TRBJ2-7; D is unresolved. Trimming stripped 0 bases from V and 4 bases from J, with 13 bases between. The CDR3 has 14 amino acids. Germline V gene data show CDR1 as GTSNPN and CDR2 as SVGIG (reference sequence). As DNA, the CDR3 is TGTGCCTGGAGTGTAGGGCAGAGAAGTTACGAGCAGTACTTC. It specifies CAWSVGQRSYEQYF. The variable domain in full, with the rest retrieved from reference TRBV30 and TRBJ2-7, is SQTIHQWPATLVQPVGSPLSLECTVEGTSNPNLYWYRQAAGRGLQLLFYSVGIGQISSEVPQNLSASRPQDRQFILSSKKLLLSDSGFYLCAWSVGQRSYEQYFGPGTRLTVT.

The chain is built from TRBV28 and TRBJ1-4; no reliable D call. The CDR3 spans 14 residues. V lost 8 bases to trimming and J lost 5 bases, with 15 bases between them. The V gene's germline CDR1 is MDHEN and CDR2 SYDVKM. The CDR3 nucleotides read TGTGCCAGCGACTCCGGGCCGACGAATGAAAAACTGTTTTTT. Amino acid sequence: CASDSGPTNEKLFF.

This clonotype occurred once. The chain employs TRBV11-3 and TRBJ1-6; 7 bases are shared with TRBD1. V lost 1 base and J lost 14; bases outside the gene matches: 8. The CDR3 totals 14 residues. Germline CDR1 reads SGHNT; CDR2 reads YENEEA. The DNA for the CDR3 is TGTGCCAGCAGCTTAGTCTGGGGCAGGGGGTCCCTCCACTTT. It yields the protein CASSLVWGRGSLHF.

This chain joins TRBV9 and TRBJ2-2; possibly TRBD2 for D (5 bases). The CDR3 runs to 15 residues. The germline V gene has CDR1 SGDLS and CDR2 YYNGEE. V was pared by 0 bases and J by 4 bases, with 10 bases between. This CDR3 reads CASSVATRATGELFF. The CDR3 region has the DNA TGTGCCAGCAGCGTAGCTACGAGGGCCACCGGGGAGCTGTTTTTT.

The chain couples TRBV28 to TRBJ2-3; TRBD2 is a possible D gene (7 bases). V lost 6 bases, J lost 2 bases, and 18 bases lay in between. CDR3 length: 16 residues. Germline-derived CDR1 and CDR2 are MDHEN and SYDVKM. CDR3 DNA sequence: TGTGCCAGCAGCCCGTGGGGGGCGGGGGACACAGATACGCAGTATTTT. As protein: CASSPWGAGDTDTQYF.

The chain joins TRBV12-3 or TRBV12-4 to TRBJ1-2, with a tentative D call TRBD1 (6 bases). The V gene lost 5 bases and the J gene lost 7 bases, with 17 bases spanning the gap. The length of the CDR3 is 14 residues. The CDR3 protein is CASSATEGVFGYTF. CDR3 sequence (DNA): TGTGCCAGCAGTGCCACCGAGGGGGTTTTTGGCTACACCTTC.

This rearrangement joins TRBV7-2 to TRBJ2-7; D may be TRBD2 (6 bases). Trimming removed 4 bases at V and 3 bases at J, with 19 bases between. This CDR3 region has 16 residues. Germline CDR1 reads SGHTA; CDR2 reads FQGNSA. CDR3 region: CASSSQTGTAIYEQYF. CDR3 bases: TGTGCCAGCAGCTCACAAACCGGGACTGCCATCTACGAGCAGTACTTC.

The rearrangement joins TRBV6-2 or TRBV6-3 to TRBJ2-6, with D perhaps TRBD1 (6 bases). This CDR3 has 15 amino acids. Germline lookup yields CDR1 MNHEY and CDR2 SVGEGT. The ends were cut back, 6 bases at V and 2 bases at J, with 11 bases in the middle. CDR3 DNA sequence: TGTGCCAGCAGGGCCGCAGGGGCTGGGGCCAACGTCCTGACTTTC. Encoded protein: CASRAAGAGANVLTF.

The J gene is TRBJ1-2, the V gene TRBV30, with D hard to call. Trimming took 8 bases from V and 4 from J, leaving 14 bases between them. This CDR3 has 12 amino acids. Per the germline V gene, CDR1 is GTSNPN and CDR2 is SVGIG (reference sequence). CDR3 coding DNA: TGTGCCGGAACGGAGGTCGCCTATGGCTACACCTTC. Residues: CAGTEVAYGYTF. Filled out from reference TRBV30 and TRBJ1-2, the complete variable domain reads SQTIHQWPATLVQPVGSPLSLECTVEGTSNPNLYWYRQAAGRGLQLLFYSVGIGQISSEVPQNLSASRPQDRQFILSSKKLLLSDSGFYLCAGTEVAYGYTFGSGTRLTVV.

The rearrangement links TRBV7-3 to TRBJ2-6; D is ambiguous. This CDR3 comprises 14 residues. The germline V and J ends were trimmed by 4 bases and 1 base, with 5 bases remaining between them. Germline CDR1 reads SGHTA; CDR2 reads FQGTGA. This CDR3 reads CASSSLSGANVLTF. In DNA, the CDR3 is TGTGCCAGCAGCTCCTTATCTGGGGCCAACGTCCTGACTTTC.